This TCR beta chain was identified in a study of T cells in Graves' hyperthyroidism and ophthalmopathy. Study in general: Peripheral blood was secured at the point of initial diagnosis, before any treatment. Study outcomes and limitations: The model anticipated ophthalmopathy a median around six months pre-onset.

Comments on this clonotype: Its matching antigen is unknown.

Germline CDR1 is LNHDA and CDR2 is SQIVND (reference sequence). The V end lost 7 bases, the J end lost 5 bases, and 24 bases lay between the germline ends. This CDR3 is 16 amino acids long. RNA transcripts were the template for amplifying TCR beta CDR3 regions. HTBI primers were employed in a first-round RT-PCR of the TCR CDR3. Using its own MiXCR run on the multiplex PCR reads, TCRdb lists one record per CDR3 protein. The top ten clones hold more than 5% of a sample with nearly 600,000 distinct CDR3 sequences, about 14% of them seen once. The specimen was blood. The chain combines TRBV19 with TRBJ2-7; D might be TRBD2 (6 bases). The TCR was taken from a woman in her twenties or thirties with Graves' hyperthyroidism that later progressed to Graves' ophthalmopathy. This chain's CDR3 is CASTPTTSKVSHEQYF. The CDR3 DNA follows: TGTGCCAGTACCCCGACGACTAGTAAAGTATCCCACGAGCAGTACTTC.